This TCR beta chain is drawn from a study of shared clonotypes between healthy human individuals. Worth noting for this clone: The sample carries other DNA sequences with the same CDR3.

Study processing details: Quality scores were absent from the junction-only immunoSEQ sequences, so filtering differed. Measured with immunoSEQ multiplex PCR; TCRdb has only the in-frame clones, and not every one. V and J calls and clone size are as listed in that table; D and trimming were resolved from the DNA. The data hold millions of clones, with approximately 94% observed a single time. This CDR3 has 13 residues. CDR1 and CDR2 from the germline V gene are SNHLY and FYNNEI. V was cut by 6 bases and J by 3 bases, with 12 bases left in between. This sequence joins TRBV2 and TRBJ2-7; D may match TRBD1 or TRBD2 (5 bases each). This clonotype was sampled from a man aged 18 to 35 in good health. The sample consisted of naive CD4+ T cells sorted from blood. Subset noted: CD45RA+ positively selected. CDR3 loop: CASSRGLDYEQYF. The CDR3 bases are TGTGCCAGCAGCCGGGGCCTAGACTACGAGCAGTACTTC.